Listed here are 12 T cell receptor beta chains from one sample, sequenced in a study of breast tumors, draining lymph nodes, adjacent tissues. TCRdb passed the multiplex PCR reads through MiXCR, listing each CDR3 protein once. The data contain fewer than 200,000 distinct CDR3 sequences, around a third of them singletons. The lymph nodes were axillary draining lymph nodes from breast cancer patients. Material for sequencing was axillary lymph node tissue. The receptors here all came from a female donor with breast cancer. Some clones in this sample may be carry-over from other donors' samples.

This clonotype occurred many times. The CDR3 reads CASSFLHRDTGELFF. The DNA for the CDR3 is TGCGCCAGCAGCTTCCTACACAGGGACACCGGGGAGCTGTTTTTT. The J gene is TRBJ2-2, the V gene TRBV5-1, with D perhaps TRBD1 (6 bases). The CDR3 is 15 residues long. Trimming stripped 2 bases from V and 3 bases from J, with 11 bases between. The germline V gene has CDR1 SGHRS and CDR2 YFSETQ.

The chain combines TRBV5-4 with TRBJ2-1; weak D call: TRBD2 (6 bases). CDR1 SGHNT and CDR2 YYREEE come from the germline V gene (reference sequence). V gave up 4 bases and J gave up 1 base, with 15 bases separating them. The CDR3 covers 16 residues. CDR3 in amino acids: CASSPAVRGSYNEQFF. The CDR3 DNA is TGTGCCAGCAGCCCGGCCGTGCGGGGATCCTACAATGAGCAGTTCTTC.

The CDR3 reads CASSPDLNTEAFF. For the CDR3, the DNA is TGTGCCAGCAGCCCAGACCTGAACACTGAAGCTTTCTTT. This chain joins TRBV5-8 and TRBJ1-1; no firm D call. V lost 4 bases and J lost 0, with 7 bases in between. In germline, CDR1 is SGHTS, CDR2 YDEGEE. This CDR3 is built from 13 residues.

At least ten counts were recorded for this clonotype. This chain links TRBV6-1 with TRBJ2-3; D possibly matches TRBD1 or TRBD2 (7 bases each). Germline-derived CDR1 and CDR2 are MNHNS and SASEGT. V shed 4 bases and J shed 3 bases, with 14 bases lying between them. The CDR3 has 15 residues. The CDR3 reads CASSAQGRDTDTQYF. CDR3 DNA sequence: TGTGCCAGCAGTGCACAGGGGAGGGATACAGATACGCAGTATTTT.

This clonotype was counted a few times. V is TRBV7-8 and J is TRBJ1-5, with a tentative D call TRBD1 (5 bases). This CDR3 region has 15 residues. With 1 base removed from V and 6 bases from J, the gap between germline ends came to 13 bases. CDR1 and CDR2 (germline): SGHVS, FQNEAQ. The CDR3 sequence: CASSLERGPSQPQHF. The CDR3 DNA follows: TGTGCCAGCAGCTTAGAGCGGGGCCCCAGTCAGCCCCAGCATTTT.

Comment on this clonotype: At one of its ends the junction is not consistent with the germline gene, which may arise from a read error. The chain couples TRBV11-1 to TRBJ2-1; D unresolved. Per the germline V gene, CDR1 is SGHAT and CDR2 is FQDESV (reference sequence). The CDR3 runs 13 residues. The CDR3 DNA follows: TGTGCCAGGAGCTCCGACAAAATCGATGAGCAGTTCTTC. Translating gives CARSSDKIDEQFF.

A note on this clonotype: A read error may produce the germline difference seen at one junction end. The rearrangement joins TRBV7-2 to TRBJ1-4, with D maybe TRBD1 (6 bases). This CDR3 has 14 amino acids. Germline V lookup: CDR1 SGHTA, CDR2 FQGNSA. In DNA form, the CDR3 reads TGTGTCAGCGCGAGAGGGGGGTTCAGCGAAAAACTGTTTTTT. It is translated as CVSARGGFSEKLFF.

The rearrangement links TRBV27 to TRBJ2-5, with unresolved D. The J call is uncertain, as TRBJ2-7 better fits the DNA end. Germline V gene sequence: CDR1 MNHEY, CDR2 SMNVEV (reference sequence). CDR3 length equals 10 residues. In DNA form, the CDR3 reads TGTGCCACCGTACCCCACGAGCAGTACTTC. Translated, it gives CATVPHEQYF.

This clonotype was counted a few times. A much larger clone is a single base away; this may be a read error. The V gene is TRBV7-6, the J gene TRBJ2-3; 11 positions agree with TRBD2. Germline V lookup: CDR1 SGHVS, CDR2 FNYEAQ. The CDR3 length is 17 residues. CDR3 sequence: CASSLRGLAAYTDPQYF. CDR3 DNA sequence: TGTGCCAGCAGCCTTAGGGGACTAGCGGCTTACACAGATCCGCAGTATTTT.

This clonotype was counted at least ten times. This rearrangement joins TRBV2 to TRBJ1-2; TRBD1 matches at 12 bases. The germline V gene has CDR1 SNHLY and CDR2 FYNNEI. Losses at the gene ends were 5 bases for V and 7 bases for J; bases not matched to a gene: 2. The CDR3 contains 13 residues. The CDR3 loop is CASSSGQGAGYTF. In DNA, the CDR3 is TGTGCCAGCAGTTCGGGACAGGGGGCTGGCTACACCTTC. Full variable domain (remainder filled in from reference TRBV2 and TRBJ1-2): EPEVTQTPSHQVTQMGQEVILRCVPISNHLYFYWYRQILGQKVEFLVSFYNNEISEKSEIFDDQFSVERPDGSNFTLKIRSTKLEDSAMYFCASSSGQGAGYTFGSGTRLTVV.

Details on this clonotype: This may be a read error: a much more frequent sequence differs by one nucleotide. The chain links TRBV6-9 to TRBJ1-5, with a tentative D call TRBD1 (5 bases). CDR3 length: 17 amino acids. Trimming pared 5 bases from V and 7 bases from J, leaving 24 bases between. Germline CDR1 reads MNHGY; CDR2 reads SVAAGI. The CDR3 is CASSERGAGRLKQPQHF. CDR3 bases: TGTGCCAGCAGTGAAAGAGGGGCAGGGAGGTTAAAACAGCCCCAGCATTTT.

This clonotype has a count of ten or more. CDR3 DNA: TGTGCCAGCAGCGTGAGGGGCCGCTACACCTTC. Translation gives CASSVRGRYTF. The chain recombines TRBV9 with TRBJ1-2; D possibly corresponds to TRBD1 (5 bases). The germline V gene encodes CDR1 SGDLS and CDR2 YYNGEE. This CDR3 comprises 11 residues. The ends were cut back, 2 bases at V and 9 bases at J, with 8 bases in the middle.